The sequence of this TCR beta chain was determined in a study of T and B cells in COVID-19 patients. For the study at large: Critical illness requiring mechanical ventilation or extracorporeal membrane oxygenation affected three fifths of the roughly 20 active-infection patients. About 90% of the roughly 20 active-infection patients had comorbidities associated with unfavorable COVID-19 outcome.

The CDR3 has 15 residues. Germline lookup yields CDR1 LNHDA and CDR2 SQIVND (reference sequence). J was trimmed by 7 bases and V by 6 bases; bases with no gene match: 13. Multiplex PCR with BIOMED2 TRB-A/B primer pools amplified TRB rearrangements. TCRdb re-called the multiplex PCR reads with MiXCR, one entry per CDR3 protein. This table has fewer than 6,000 distinct CDR3 sequences, 21% appearing once. On this clonotype itself: Antigen unknown.

Study findings and constraints: Active COVID-19 showed highly clonal TRB repertoires; recovery showed diversity and richness above healthy donors.

TRB was amplified from about 250-500 ng of blood genomic DNA. The chain has TRBV19 and TRBJ2-7; 9 bases line up with TRBD1. This TCR was sampled from a human donor with active COVID-19. The specimen was blood. The CDR3 coding sequence is TGTGCCAGTAGGGATGGACAGGGGTCACGTACTGAGCAGTACTTC. It codes for CASRDGQGSRTEQYF.